This T cell receptor beta chain was recovered during a study of T cell responses to AZD1222 COVID-19 vaccine. The assay was immunoSEQ multiplex PCR, and TCRdb's table has in-frame clones only and misses some. The table shows roughly 100,000 clones, with 80% to 95% occurring only once. Analysis merged second doses at about 4 or about 12 weeks. The CDR3 is 16 amino acids. V shed 3 bases and J 7 bases; nucleotides not matched to a gene: 8. In germline, CDR1 is KGHSH, CDR2 LQKENI. This chain joins TRBV18 and TRBJ2-3, with 12 bases lining up with TRBD2. This sequence originates from an adult who received the AZD1222 COVID-19 vaccine. The material was peripheral blood, obtained 28 days after the second AZD1222 dose. DNA for the CDR3: TGTGCCAGCTCACCCGCGACTAGCGGGGGCTGGAATACGCAGTATTTT. The encoded protein is CASSPATSGGWNTQYF.